The 31 T cell receptor beta chains listed next were all sequenced from one sample in a study of shared clonotypes between healthy human individuals. CD45RO-negative, CCR7-positively selected cells formed the naive CD8 fraction, excluding terminally differentiated effector memory CD45RA+ cells. Generated by immunoSEQ multiplex PCR, the TCRdb table keeps only in-frame clones and is missing some. The sample shows about 2.2 million clones, about 92% of them seen only once. The sequenced material came from naive CD8+ T cells from PBMCs. Receptor source: a man aged 18 to 30 in good health. Some clones in this sample may be carry-over from other donors' samples.

The chain combines TRBV7-9 with TRBJ2-7; 7 positions match TRBD1. V lost 4 bases to trimming and J lost 3 bases; unmatched junction nucleotides: 9. This CDR3 has 15 residues. Germline V gene sequence: CDR1 SEHNR, CDR2 FQNEAQ (reference sequence). The CDR3 here is CASSSQDRPYYEQYF. The CDR3 DNA sequence: TGTGCCAGCAGCTCCCAGGACAGGCCTTACTACGAGCAGTACTTC.

This chain connects TRBV15 to TRBJ2-7, with a possible D match to TRBD2 (5 bases). The V end was cut by 2 bases, the J end by 2 bases, with 10 bases between. Germline CDR1 is LNHNV and CDR2 is YYDKDF (reference sequence). The CDR3 is 14 amino acids. This chain's CDR3 is CATSRSGEPYEQYF. The CDR3 coding sequence is TGTGCCACCAGCAGATCCGGGGAGCCCTACGAGCAGTACTTC.

The chain carries TRBV7-9 and TRBJ2-1; 9 nucleotides align to TRBD1. J lost 3 bases, V lost 5 bases, and 5 bases had no gene match. Germline V gene lookup returns CDR1 SEHNR and CDR2 FQNEAQ (reference sequence). The CDR3 totals 15 residues. Here the CDR3 DNA reads TGTGCCAGCAGCGTACAGGGACAGGGCTACAATGAGCAGTTCTTC. It yields the protein CASSVQGQGYNEQFF.

The chain carries TRBV29-1 and TRBJ1-1; perhaps TRBD1 as D (5 bases). This CDR3 is 19 amino acids long. Germline V gives CDR1 SQVTM, CDR2 ANQGSEA. The V gene lost 2 bases and the J gene lost 4 bases, with 29 bases spanning the gap. In DNA form, the CDR3 reads TGCAGCGTTGAACCAGCTGGATTGATTGCGGAGGGGTTTGGCACTGAAGCTTTCTTT. It codes for CSVEPAGLIAEGFGTEAFF.

The rearrangement links TRBV13 to TRBJ2-7; 7 bases map to TRBD1. V lost 5 bases, J lost 1 base, and 11 bases stayed unmatched. The CDR3 loop spans 16 amino acids. CDR1 PRHDT and CDR2 FYEKMQ come from the germline V gene (reference sequence). This CDR3 is CASSHRQGARSYEQYF. Written as DNA, the CDR3 is TGTGCCAGCAGCCACCGACAGGGAGCAAGGTCCTACGAGCAGTACTTC.

The J gene is TRBJ2-3, the V gene TRBV11-2; 8 bases agree with TRBD1. CDR1 and CDR2 from the germline V gene are SGHAT and FQNNGV. The CDR3 covers 17 residues. The V gene end was trimmed by 1 base and the J gene end by 2 bases; junction bases not matched to a gene: 8. The CDR3 DNA reads TGTGCCAGCAGCTTAGCCCCCAGGGGACAGGTCACAGATACGCAGTATTTT. It encodes CASSLAPRGQVTDTQYF. The entire variable domain, with the rest obtained from reference TRBV11-2 and TRBJ2-3, is as follows: EAGVAQSPRYKIIEKRQSVAFWCNPISGHATLYWYQQILGQGPKLLIQFQNNGVVDDSQLPKDRFSAERLKGVDSTLKIQPAKLEDSAVYLCASSLAPRGQVTDTQYFGPGTRLTVL.

This clone appeared once. Other nucleotide sequences in the sample specify the same CDR3. The gene calls are TRBV9 and TRBJ2-7; no clear D gene. This CDR3 is 12 amino acids long. Looked up from germline, CDR1 is SGDLS and CDR2 is YYNGEE. Trimming cost V 0 bases and J 6 bases, with 7 bases left between them. CDR3 loop: CASSVDGAEQYF. In DNA form, the CDR3 reads TGTGCCAGCAGCGTAGATGGAGCCGAGCAGTACTTC. Variable domain in full (rest from reference TRBV9 and TRBJ2-7): DSGVTQTPKHLITATGQRVTLRCSPRSGDLSVYWYQQSLDQGLQFLIQYYNGEERAKGNILERFSAQQFPDLHSELNLSSLELGDSALYFCASSVDGAEQYFGPGTRLTVT.

The chain carries TRBV2 and TRBJ2-1, with D unresolved. Deletions cut 3 bases from V and 0 bases from J, with 18 bases between. CDR1 and CDR2 (germline): SNHLY, FYNNEI. The CDR3 extends over 18 amino acids. CDR3 residues: CASSEVGVRLSSYNEQFF. The CDR3 DNA reads TGTGCCAGCAGTGAGGTTGGGGTGCGCCTGAGCTCCTACAATGAGCAGTTCTTC.

The V and J genes are TRBV10-3 and TRBJ2-7, with TRBD1 identical over 7 bases. V dropped 4 bases and J dropped 3; count of bases not matched to a gene: 15. Germline values: CDR1 ENHRY, CDR2 SYGVKD. The CDR3 loop spans 17 amino acids. The CDR3 loop is CAISVETGISRNYEQYF. DNA for the CDR3: TGTGCCATCAGTGTGGAGACAGGGATAAGTAGGAACTACGAGCAGTACTTC.

The gene calls are TRBV19 and TRBJ2-3; D is undetermined. CDR1 is LNHDA and CDR2 is SQIVND in the germline V gene (reference sequence). This CDR3 has 15 residues. The germline V and J ends were trimmed by 3 bases and 1 base, with 11 bases remaining between them. CDR3 protein: CASSIQSGGTDTQYF. DNA for the CDR3: TGTGCCAGTAGTATTCAGTCTGGGGGCACAGATACGCAGTATTTT.

V gene TRBV7-8 combines with J gene TRBJ2-7; 7 bases line up with TRBD2. CDR1 and CDR2 from the germline V gene are SGHVS and FQNEAQ. J gave up 0 bases and V 3 bases, and 8 bases lay outside the gene matches. The CDR3 runs to 16 residues. Here the CDR3 reads CASSFPWTGGSYEQYF. The CDR3, as DNA: TGTGCCAGCAGCTTCCCGTGGACGGGAGGCTCCTACGAGCAGTACTTC.

The genes are TRBV27 and TRBJ2-1, with D tentatively TRBD1 (5 bases). Germline lookup yields CDR1 MNHEY and CDR2 SMNVEV (reference sequence). There are 16 residues in the CDR3. V was pared by 0 bases and J by 5 bases, with 14 bases between. The CDR3 DNA reads TGTGCCAGCAGTTTATCGATAGCCAGGGATAACAATGAGCAGTTCTTC. It specifies CASSLSIARDNNEQFF.

The chain combines TRBV28 with TRBJ2-7; TRBD1 might be the D (6 bases). Germline V gene lookup returns CDR1 MDHEN and CDR2 SYDVKM. The CDR3 is 15 amino acids. The V end was cut by 3 bases, the J end by 5 bases, with 17 bases between. The CDR3 reads CASSFRRDTEDEQYF. Written as DNA, the CDR3 is TGTGCCAGCAGTTTCCGTCGGGACACAGAGGACGAGCAGTACTTC.

This chain joins TRBV11-3 and TRBJ2-2, with D maybe TRBD1 (6 bases). This CDR3 contains 14 residues. Trimming removed 5 bases from V and 7 bases from J, with 14 bases in between. Per the germline V gene, CDR1 is SGHNT and CDR2 is YENEEA. The CDR3 loop is CASSPRGHRGELFF. The CDR3 coding sequence is TGTGCCAGCAGCCCCAGGGGCCACCGCGGGGAGCTGTTTTTT.

As to this clone: The sample has other DNA sequences that encode this CDR3 too. The V call is TRBV9, the J call TRBJ2-1; a possible D gene is TRBD2 (6 bases). V lost 0 bases, J lost 5 bases, and 6 bases lay in between. Germline CDR1 SGDLS, CDR2 YYNGEE. The CDR3 contains 13 residues. CDR3 loop: CASSVAGDNEQFF. The CDR3 bases are TGTGCCAGCAGCGTAGCGGGGGACAATGAGCAGTTCTTC.

This clone was seen only once. CDR3 loop: CASSITAGASNEQFF. The CDR3 bases are TGTGCCAGTAGTATTACGGCGGGAGCCTCCAATGAGCAGTTCTTC. The chain links TRBV19 to TRBJ2-1, with 7 bases that match TRBD2. The V gene's germline CDR1 is LNHDA and CDR2 SQIVND (reference sequence). Trimming at V came to 3 bases and at J to 6 bases, leaving 8 bases not matched to a gene. CDR3 length equals 15 residues. The variable domain in full, completed from reference TRBV19 and TRBJ2-1, reads DGGITQSPKYLFRKEGQNVTLSCEQNLNHDAMYWYRQDPGQGLRLIYYSQIVNDFQKGDIAEGYSVSREKKESFPLTVTSAQKNPTAFYLCASSITAGASNEQFFGPGTRLTVL.

V gene TRBV9 combines with J gene TRBJ1-5; D call uncertain. This CDR3 region has 15 residues. Germline CDR1 reads SGDLS; CDR2 reads YYNGEE. With 3 bases removed from V and 0 bases from J, the gap between germline ends came to 10 bases. The CDR3 DNA follows: TGTGCCAGCAGCGCAAACGGGGTTAGCAATCAGCCCCAGCATTTT. Its translation: CASSANGVSNQPQHF.

The V call is TRBV18, the J call TRBJ1-2; D unresolved. The germline CDR1 and CDR2 sequences are KGHSH and LQKENI. The CDR3 loop spans 14 amino acids. Trimming left V 0 bases short and J 7 bases short, with 12 bases between. The CDR3 spells CASSPPPGTSGYTF. In DNA form, the CDR3 reads TGTGCCAGCTCACCACCGCCGGGTACCTCTGGCTACACCTTC. Filled out from reference TRBV18 and TRBJ1-2, the complete variable domain reads NAGVMQNPRHLVRRRGQEARLRCSPMKGHSHVYWYRQLPEEGLKFMVYLQKENIIDESGMPKERFSAEFPKEGPSILRIQQVVRGDSAAYFCASSPPPGTSGYTFGSGTRLTVV.

Comments on this clone: The same CDR3 is also encoded by other DNA sequences in this sample. The J gene is TRBJ1-1, the V gene TRBV5-1, with a weak D call TRBD1 (6 bases). Germline lookup yields CDR1 SGHRS and CDR2 YFSETQ. The CDR3 has 14 amino acids. With 2 bases removed from V and 0 bases from J, the gap between germline ends came to 8 bases. Here the CDR3 reads CASSFGGLNTEAFF. CDR3 DNA: TGCGCCAGCAGCTTTGGGGGCTTGAACACTGAAGCTTTCTTT.

The V call is TRBV9, the J call TRBJ2-2, with 9 bases identical to TRBD1. V was pared by 3 bases and J by 4 bases, with 4 bases of the junction left unmatched. CDR3 length: 15 amino acids. CDR1 and CDR2 from the germline V gene are SGDLS and YYNGEE. In nucleotides, the CDR3 is TGTGCCAGCAGCGGCCAACAGGGGGCCACCGGGGAGCTGTTTTTT. It is translated as CASSGQQGATGELFF. Complete variable domain (other parts from reference TRBV9 and TRBJ2-2): DSGVTQTPKHLITATGQRVTLRCSPRSGDLSVYWYQQSLDQGLQFLIQYYNGEERAKGNILERFSAQQFPDLHSELNLSSLELGDSALYFCASSGQQGATGELFFGEGSRLTVL.

This clone came up once. The J gene is TRBJ2-7, the V gene TRBV28, with D perhaps TRBD1 or TRBD2 (5 bases each). Germline CDR1 and CDR2: MDHEN and SYDVKM. V lost 5 bases, J lost 2 bases, and 19 bases lay in between. The CDR3 consists of 16 residues. CDR3 loop: CASSLALGVMAYEQYF. The CDR3 region has the DNA TGTGCCAGCAGTCTAGCCCTGGGGGTCATGGCCTACGAGCAGTACTTC.

V and J are TRBV7-9 and TRBJ2-1; 7 bases agree with TRBD1. J gave up 2 bases and V 6 bases, and 16 bases lay outside the gene matches. There are 18 residues in the CDR3. Germline V gene sequence: CDR1 SEHNR, CDR2 FQNEAQ (reference sequence). The CDR3 reads CASSFPPKRDSAYNEQFF. The CDR3, as DNA: TGTGCCAGCAGTTTCCCCCCTAAGAGGGACAGCGCCTACAATGAGCAGTTCTTC.

The chain has TRBV28 and TRBJ2-2; 10 positions match TRBD2. This CDR3 contains 20 residues. CDR1 MDHEN and CDR2 SYDVKM come from the germline V gene. Trimming removed 3 bases from V and 0 bases from J; junction bases left unmatched: 13. CDR3 protein: CASSLVIASGRPPNTGELFF. CDR3 nucleotide sequence: TGTGCCAGCAGTTTGGTAATCGCTAGCGGGAGACCCCCGAACACCGGGGAGCTGTTTTTT.

The chain has TRBV10-1 and TRBJ2-3; D is tentatively TRBD1 or TRBD2 (6 bases each). Germline CDR1 and CDR2: WNHNN and SYGVQD (reference sequence). There are 15 residues in the CDR3. V lost 5 bases to trimming and J lost 5 bases, with 17 bases between them. CDR3 sequence (DNA): TGCGCCAGCAGTCCGCCCCACCGGGGGCGAGATACGCAGTATTTT. Its translation: CASSPPHRGRDTQYF.

The chain couples TRBV7-9 to TRBJ2-1; D remains unclear. This CDR3 comprises 12 residues. The ends were cut back, 0 bases at V and 7 bases at J, with 4 bases in the middle. From germline, CDR1 is SEHNR and CDR2 FQNEAQ (reference sequence). The CDR3 DNA sequence: TGTGCCAGCAGCTTAGCCTGGAATGAGCAGTTCTTC. Translation: CASSLAWNEQFF.

The genes are TRBV28 and TRBJ1-2, with TRBD1 identical over 10 bases. Per germline, CDR1 MDHEN and CDR2 SYDVKM. V trimming: 5 bases; J trimming: 8 bases; junction bases outside the gene matches: 14. The CDR3 has 16 residues. The CDR3 nucleotides read TGTGCCAGCAGTCCCCGTTACCCAGACAGGGGGCCCGGCTACACCTTC. Encoded protein: CASSPRYPDRGPGYTF.

Details on this clone: Other DNA sequences in the same sample also yield this CDR3. The chain carries TRBV29-1 and TRBJ2-1; D ambiguous. CDR1 and CDR2 from the germline V gene are SQVTM and ANQGSEA. Trimming took off 0 bases at V and 4 bases at J, with 4 bases between the two ends. CDR3 size: 12 residues. CDR3 DNA sequence: TGCAGCGTTGAAGACCGATACAATGAGCAGTTCTTC. Protein product: CSVEDRYNEQFF.

This clone was observed a handful of times. This chain links TRBV28 with TRBJ1-3; no firm D call. The germline V gene encodes CDR1 MDHEN and CDR2 SYDVKM. This CDR3 has 13 residues. V was clipped by 5 bases and J by 0 bases, with 5 bases between them. The CDR3 nucleotides are TGTGCCAGCAGTGTCAGCTCTGGAAACACCATATATTTT. It encodes CASSVSSGNTIYF.

The CDR3 loop reads CASWALRGPYGYTF. DNA of the CDR3: TGTGCCAGCTGGGCCCTCAGGGGACCCTATGGCTACACCTTC. This chain links TRBV2 with TRBJ1-2; maybe TRBD1 (6 bases). With 8 bases removed from V and 4 bases from J, the gap between germline ends came to 17 bases. The germline gives CDR1 SNHLY, CDR2 FYNNEI. The CDR3 runs 14 residues.

CDR3 in DNA: TGTGCCAGTAGTACCACCTACCGACAGGGGGCAGGCACCGGGGAGCTGTTTTTT. It yields the protein CASSTTYRQGAGTGELFF. The gene calls are TRBV19 and TRBJ2-2, with 10 nucleotides matching TRBD1. CDR3 length equals 18 residues. Per the germline V gene, CDR1 is LNHDA and CDR2 is SQIVND (reference sequence). Unmatched junction bases numbered 12, after V lost 4 bases and J lost 4 bases.

There are a few counts of this clone. CDR3 protein: CSVDMTGLGTEAFF. CDR3 DNA: TGCAGCGTTGATATGACAGGTTTGGGCACTGAAGCTTTCTTT. The gene calls are TRBV29-1 and TRBJ1-1, with D perhaps matching TRBD1 (6 bases). CDR1 SQVTM and CDR2 ANQGSEA come from the germline V gene. V was trimmed by 3 bases and J by 4 bases, leaving 15 bases between them. This CDR3 comprises 14 residues.